The clone carrying this T cell receptor beta chain came up a few times. TCRdb re-analysed the RT-PCR reads in MiXCR, keeping a single row per CDR3 protein. The table includes over 150,000 distinct CDR3 sequences, approximately 30% detected once. Germline V gene sequence: CDR1 SQVTM, CDR2 ANQGSEA. This CDR3 spans 13 amino acids. V was shortened by 6 bases and J by 0 bases, with 10 bases between the two germline ends. These data originate in a study of patients and donors after allogeneic stem cell transplantation. The source is a human donor who was either an allogeneic HSCT recipient or a stem cell or donor lymphocyte infusion donor (not recorded which). It is not recorded whose cells these are; they may come from a transplant donor. The chain carries TRBV29-1 and TRBJ2-3, with D tentatively TRBD1 (6 bases). The sample was blood, either unsorted or a sorted T cell fraction (not recorded which). CDR3 bases: TGCAGCGTAGGGGGTTCTAGCACAGATACGCAGTATTTT. This encodes CSVGGSSTDTQYF.